This T cell receptor (beta chain) was found in a study of T cells in Graves' hyperthyroidism and ophthalmopathy. The ends lost 5 bases at V and 4 bases at J; junction bases unmatched: 10. CDR3 size: 15 residues. This clonotype occurred many times. Researchers amplified the TCR beta CDR3 regions from RNA transcripts. HTBI primers were the set used in a first-round RT-PCR of the TCR CDR3. Each CDR3 protein is one row after TCRdb ran MiXCR on the multiplex PCR reads. The data contain 160,000 or so distinct CDR3 sequences, approximately 9% of them seen just once; the ten biggest clones take up 22%. The source material was blood. The clonotype was recovered from a woman aged 18-29 years with Graves' hyperthyroidism that later progressed to Graves' ophthalmopathy. The genes are TRBV12-3 or TRBV12-4 and TRBJ1-2, with TRBD1 matching 7 bases. This chain's CDR3 is CASSSDREATYGYTF. In DNA, the CDR3 is TGTGCCAGCAGTAGCGACAGGGAGGCGACCTATGGCTACACCTTC.